What follows are 30 T cell receptor beta chains derived from one specimen sequenced in a study of T cell repertoires in ileal Crohn's disease. The table came from immunoSEQ multiplex PCR; TCRdb's copy has only in-frame clones and leaves some out. Of roughly 15,000 clones listed, roughly 84% are singletons. The sample comprised ileal tissue. The receptor set was obtained from an adult with Crohn's disease.

This sequence joins TRBV15 and TRBJ1-1; no definite D call. The CDR3 totals 15 residues. V was pared by 1 base and J by 0 bases, with 9 bases between. Germline CDR1 is LNHNV and CDR2 is YYDKDF (reference sequence). The CDR3 nucleotides read TGTGCCACCAGCAGAGCGACTTCTATGAACACTGAAGCTTTCTTT. It is translated as CATSRATSMNTEAFF.

The rearrangement joins TRBV7-8 to TRBJ2-7, with 11 bases matching TRBD2. After removal of 5 bases from V and 6 bases from J, the junction contained 12 bases not matched to a gene. CDR1 is SGHVS, CDR2 FQNEAQ, per germline. This CDR3 spans 16 amino acids. CDR3 DNA sequence: TGTGCCAGCAGCAATAGGGTGGGGACTAGCGGTAGCGAGCAGTACTTC. The encoded protein is CASSNRVGTSGSEQYF. Complete variable domain (other parts from reference TRBV7-8 and TRBJ2-7): GAGVSQSPRYKVAKRGQDVALRCDPISGHVSLFWYQQALGQGPEFLTYFQNEAQLDKSGLPSDRFFAERPEGSVSTLKIQRTQQEDSAVYLCASSNRVGTSGSEQYFGPGTRLTVT.

The chain combines TRBV6-1 with TRBJ1-5; TRBD1 agrees at 7 bases. This CDR3 is 15 amino acids long. V lost 6 bases and J lost 2; bases outside the gene matches: 7. The germline gives CDR1 MNHNS, CDR2 SASEGT. This chain's CDR3 is CASRLDRVGNQPQHF. The CDR3 nucleotides read TGTGCCAGCAGGCTCGACAGGGTAGGCAATCAGCCCCAGCATTTT.

The rearrangement uses TRBV25-1 and TRBJ2-1, with 8 bases lining up with TRBD1. CDR1 and CDR2 from the germline V gene are MGHDK and SYGVNS. The CDR3 loop spans 15 amino acids. V trimming: 6 bases; J trimming: 9 bases; junction bases outside the gene matches: 13. In DNA form, the CDR3 reads TGTGCCAGCAGCCTACGACAGGGGCAGGGTGGTGAGCAGTTCTTC. This gives the protein CASSLRQGQGGEQFF.

V and J are TRBV11-2 and TRBJ2-7; 10 bases align to TRBD1. The CDR3 spans 15 residues. The germline gives CDR1 SGHAT, CDR2 FQNNGV. The trim removed 0 bases at V and 1 base at J, leaving 0 bases unmatched. The CDR3 here is CASSLEGQGSYEQYF. CDR3 coding DNA: TGTGCCAGCAGCTTAGAGGGACAGGGGTCCTACGAGCAGTACTTC.

The chain joins TRBV19 to TRBJ2-7, with 9 positions matching TRBD1. The CDR3 extends over 14 amino acids. V dropped 4 bases and J dropped 4; count of bases not matched to a gene: 5. The germline V gene has CDR1 LNHDA and CDR2 SQIVND (reference sequence). CDR3 amino acids: CASSRDRAAYEQYF. DNA of the CDR3: TGTGCCAGTAGTAGGGACAGGGCCGCATACGAGCAGTACTTC.

J is TRBJ2-5 and V is TRBV6-1, with D tentatively TRBD2 (5 bases). The CDR3 is 14 residues long. V lost 3 bases, J lost 5 bases, and 13 bases lay in between. The germline CDR1 and CDR2 sequences are MNHNS and SASEGT. The CDR3 region has the DNA TGTGCCAGCAGTGACGGTCGGGGAGTGGAGACCCAGTACTTC. This gives the protein CASSDGRGVETQYF.

The table lists this clone with a count of one. The rearrangement joins TRBV5-1 to TRBJ1-4, with D maybe TRBD1 (5 bases). V was trimmed by 4 bases and J by 8 bases, leaving 15 bases between them. Looked up from germline, CDR1 is SGHRS and CDR2 is YFSETQ. The CDR3 extends over 14 amino acids. CDR3 loop: CASSPRGGGEKLFF. CDR3 nucleotide sequence: TGCGCCAGCAGCCCCCGGGGCGGGGGGGAAAAACTGTTTTTT.

V and J are TRBV5-1 and TRBJ2-3, with 7 bases lining up with TRBD2. Trimming removed 1 base from V and 2 bases from J; junction bases left unmatched: 7. The CDR3 consists of 16 residues. The V gene's germline CDR1 is SGHRS and CDR2 YFSETQ. As DNA, the CDR3 is TGCGCCAGCAGCTTGAGGCCAGCGGGGTCCACAGATACGCAGTATTTT. It specifies CASSLRPAGSTDTQYF.

The chain joins TRBV5-1 to TRBJ2-5, with 7 bases matching TRBD2. The CDR3 runs to 16 residues. Trimming took 4 bases from V and 0 from J; bases not matched to a gene: 9. Looked up from germline, CDR1 is SGHRS and CDR2 is YFSETQ. The CDR3 loop reads CASSTRRGTYQETQYF. CDR3 DNA sequence: TGCGCCAGCAGCACCCGGCGGGGGACGTACCAAGAGACCCAGTACTTC.

The chain links TRBV19 to TRBJ1-2; 7 nucleotides line up with TRBD1. From germline, CDR1 is LNHDA and CDR2 SQIVND (reference sequence). V gave up 7 bases and J gave up 4 bases; unmatched junction bases: 9. CDR3 length: 14 amino acids. This CDR3 reads CASTERGLSYGYTF. CDR3 bases: TGTGCCAGTACCGAGAGGGGGCTCAGCTATGGCTACACCTTC.

The chain links TRBV7-9 to TRBJ2-5; 8 bases match TRBD1. The trim removed 4 bases at V and 5 bases at J, leaving 9 bases unmatched. The length of the CDR3 is 15 residues. CDR1 and CDR2 from the germline V gene are SEHNR and FQNEAQ (reference sequence). CDR3 sequence (DNA): TGTGCCAGCAGCTCTGGGGCAGGGGGCCGGGAGACCCAGTACTTC. Amino acids: CASSSGAGGRETQYF.

The rearrangement joins TRBV2 to TRBJ1-5; 7 bases are shared with TRBD1. V lost 6 bases to trimming and J lost 0 bases; unmatched junction nucleotides: 2. Germline V CDR1 and CDR2: SNHLY, FYNNEI. This CDR3 region has 14 residues. For the CDR3, the DNA is TGTGCCAGCAGGGGGGACAGTAGCAATCAGCCCCAGCATTTT. Translation: CASRGDSSNQPQHF.

This clone was detected once. The rearrangement joins TRBV19 to TRBJ2-5, with 10 bases fitting TRBD2. CDR3 length: 15 residues. V lost 5 bases, J lost 5 bases, and 8 bases stayed unmatched. Germline values: CDR1 LNHDA, CDR2 SQIVND (reference sequence). The CDR3, as DNA: TGTGCCAGTAGTGTTCAGCGGGGGGGCGATGAGACCCAGTACTTC. Translating it yields CASSVQRGGDETQYF.

This chain uses TRBV28 with TRBJ1-2; 7 bases align to TRBD1. CDR1 is MDHEN, CDR2 SYDVKM, per germline. CDR3 size: 16 residues. After removal of 5 bases from V and 8 bases from J, the junction contained 17 bases not matched to a gene. Here the CDR3 reads CASSPPAYRGPDGYTF. CDR3 sequence (DNA): TGTGCCAGCAGTCCGCCGGCCTATAGGGGGCCAGACGGCTACACCTTC.

The chain employs TRBV5-6 and TRBJ1-2, with TRBD1 matching over 11 bases. Per the germline V gene, CDR1 is SGHDT and CDR2 is YYEEEE. The trim removed 3 bases at V and 4 bases at J, leaving 8 bases unmatched. The length of the CDR3 is 16 residues. The DNA for the CDR3 is TGTGCCAGCAGCTCCCCAGGACAGGGGGCTATCTATGGCTACACCTTC. Its protein product is CASSSPGQGAIYGYTF.

The genes are TRBV6-6 and TRBJ1-4; D remains unclear. The CDR3 spans 14 residues. The germline V gene encodes CDR1 MNHNY and CDR2 SVGAGI (reference sequence). V lost 5 bases to trimming and J lost 8 bases, with 15 bases between them. The CDR3 nucleotides are TGTGCCAGCAGTCCAGAAGAGAGGTACGAAAAACTGTTTTTT. Translating gives CASSPEERYEKLFF.

The chain uses TRBV4-2 and TRBJ2-5; 9 nucleotides line up with TRBD2. The CDR3 extends over 17 amino acids. Trimming at V came to 1 base and at J to 2 bases, leaving 8 bases not matched to a gene. From germline, CDR1 is LGHNA and CDR2 YNFKEQ. In DNA form, the CDR3 reads TGTGCCAGCAGCCAAGTTAGGGCGGGGGGGCGGCAAGAGACCCAGTACTTC. It yields the protein CASSQVRAGGRQETQYF.

The chain uses TRBV5-1 and TRBJ1-1; no clear D. The CDR3 runs to 14 residues. CDR1 and CDR2 (germline): SGHRS, YFSETQ. V was trimmed by 1 base and J by 3 bases, leaving 10 bases between them. The CDR3 coding sequence is TGCGCCAGCAGCTTGTCGGAGGTTCACACTGAAGCTTTCTTT. Translated, it gives CASSLSEVHTEAFF.

This clone appeared a few times. This chain uses TRBV6-5 with TRBJ2-7; D not resolved. The germline V gene has CDR1 MNHEY and CDR2 SVGAGI. CDR3 size: 14 residues. Trimming took off 0 bases at V and 1 base at J, with 7 bases between the two ends. As DNA, the CDR3 is TGTGCCAGCAGTTACTCGGGCAGATCCTACGAGCAGTACTTC. It encodes CASSYSGRSYEQYF.

The chain links TRBV1 to TRBJ2-5; the D call of TRBD2 is as the table states it, not checked on the DNA. TRBV1 is a known pseudogene. The CDR3 sequence is 19 residues long. CDR3 DNA sequence: TGCACCAGCAGCCAAGATGGAGGGGAGATAGCGGGGCCTCAAGAGACCCAGTACTTC. This codes for CTSSQDGGEIAGPQETQYF.

The gene calls are TRBV28 and TRBJ1-5; D is possibly TRBD1 (6 bases). Deletions cut 6 bases from V and 0 bases from J, with 9 bases between. The CDR3 is 14 amino acids. Germline V gene sequence: CDR1 MDHEN, CDR2 SYDVKM. CDR3 in DNA: TGTGCCAGCAGACTACAGGGTAGCAATCAGCCCCAGCATTTT. This encodes CASRLQGSNQPQHF. Supplemented by reference TRBV28 and TRBJ1-5, the full variable domain reads DVKVTQSSRYLVKRTGEKVFLECVQDMDHENMFWYRQDPGLGLRLIYFSYDVKMKEKGDIPEGYSVSREKKERFSLILESASTNQTSMYLCASRLQGSNQPQHFGDGTRLSIL.

Here the CDR3 DNA reads TGCGCCAGCAGCTCAGGGACTAGCGGCTACGAGCAGTACTTC. It specifies CASSSGTSGYEQYF. The chain links TRBV5-1 to TRBJ2-7; 11 bases line up with TRBD2. V was clipped by 3 bases and J by 3 bases; unmatched bases: 2. This CDR3 is built from 14 residues. Per germline, CDR1 SGHRS and CDR2 YFSETQ.

The chain combines TRBV5-1 with TRBJ2-2; 11 bases align to TRBD2. Germline trimming cut 4 bases from V and 6 bases from J; bases unmatched to any gene: 5. The germline CDR1 and CDR2 sequences are SGHRS and YFSETQ. This CDR3 contains 15 residues. The CDR3 sequence: CASSLALAGAGELFF. CDR3 in DNA: TGCGCCAGCAGCCTGGCACTAGCGGGGGCCGGGGAGCTGTTTTTT.

The chain has TRBV7-6 and TRBJ2-1; 7 bases fit TRBD2. CDR1 SGHVS and CDR2 FNYEAQ come from the germline V gene. Germline trimming cut 8 bases from V and 7 bases from J; bases unmatched to any gene: 8. The CDR3 is 13 residues long. The CDR3 sequence: CASGSGGGNEQFF. The CDR3 DNA reads TGTGCCAGCGGTTCGGGGGGTGGGAATGAGCAGTTCTTC. Variable domain in full (rest from reference TRBV7-6 and TRBJ2-1): GAGVSQSPRYKVTKRGQDVALRCDPISGHVSLYWYRQALGQGPEFLTYFNYEAQQDKSGLPNDRFSAERPEGSISTLTIQRTEQRDSAMYRCASGSGGGNEQFFGPGTRLTVL.

J is TRBJ2-5 and V is TRBV29-1; TRBD1 matches 8 bases. In germline, CDR1 is SQVTM, CDR2 ANQGSEA. This CDR3 is built from 16 residues. V lost 3 bases, J lost 5 bases, and 14 bases stayed unmatched. The CDR3, as DNA: TGCAGCGTTGACAGGACAGGGACTGCCTTCGGGGAGACCCAGTACTTC. Its protein is CSVDRTGTAFGETQYF.

V gene TRBV6-6 combines with J gene TRBJ1-5; no clear D gene. Germline CDR1 is MNHNY and CDR2 is SVGAGI (reference sequence). CDR3 length: 14 amino acids. V was clipped by 5 bases and J by 0 bases, with 8 bases between them. The CDR3 nucleotides are TGTGCCAGCAGTCTGGACTTTAGCAATCAGCCCCAGCATTTT. Amino acid sequence: CASSLDFSNQPQHF.

The chain combines TRBV19 with TRBJ1-5; D is ambiguous. Germline V gene data show CDR1 as LNHDA and CDR2 as SQIVND (reference sequence). V lost 5 bases and J lost 0, with 14 bases in between. The CDR3 consists of 16 residues. CDR3 bases: TGTGCCAGTAGTCCTGGAGGCGGGAATAGCAATCAGCCCCAGCATTTT. Translation: CASSPGGGNSNQPQHF.

This rearrangement joins TRBV6-5 to TRBJ1-6; TRBD1 matches 7 bases. CDR3 size: 15 residues. Germline lookup yields CDR1 MNHEY and CDR2 SVGAGI. V dropped 2 bases and J dropped 9; count of bases not matched to a gene: 7. The CDR3 is CASSYAVPGGSPLHF. The CDR3 DNA is TGTGCCAGCAGTTACGCGGTACCAGGGGGTTCACCCCTCCACTTT.

The rearrangement joins TRBV7-2 to TRBJ1-1; D not resolved. V was cut by 1 base and J by 1 base, with 10 bases left in between. The CDR3 runs to 15 residues. CDR1 SGHTA and CDR2 FQGNSA come from the germline V gene. CDR3: CASSLVWASNTEAFF. In DNA, the CDR3 is TGTGCCAGCAGCTTAGTATGGGCCTCGAACACTGAAGCTTTCTTT.